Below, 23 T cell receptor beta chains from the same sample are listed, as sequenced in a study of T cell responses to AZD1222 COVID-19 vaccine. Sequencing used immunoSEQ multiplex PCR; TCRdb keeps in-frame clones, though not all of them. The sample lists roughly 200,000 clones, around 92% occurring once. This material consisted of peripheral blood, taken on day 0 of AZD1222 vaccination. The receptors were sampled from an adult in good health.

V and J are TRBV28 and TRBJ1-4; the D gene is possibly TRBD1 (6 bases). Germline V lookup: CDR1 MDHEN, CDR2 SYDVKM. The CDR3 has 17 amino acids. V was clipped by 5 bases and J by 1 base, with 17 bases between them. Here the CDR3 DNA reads TGTGCCAGCAGTCCCCTCTCGGGGGGGCTAACTAATGAAAAACTGTTTTTT. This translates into CASSPLSGGLTNEKLFF. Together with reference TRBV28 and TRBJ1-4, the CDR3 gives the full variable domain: DVKVTQSSRYLVKRTGEKVFLECVQDMDHENMFWYRQDPGLGLRLIYFSYDVKMKEKGDIPEGYSVSREKKERFSLILESASTNQTSMYLCASSPLSGGLTNEKLFFGSGTQLSVL.

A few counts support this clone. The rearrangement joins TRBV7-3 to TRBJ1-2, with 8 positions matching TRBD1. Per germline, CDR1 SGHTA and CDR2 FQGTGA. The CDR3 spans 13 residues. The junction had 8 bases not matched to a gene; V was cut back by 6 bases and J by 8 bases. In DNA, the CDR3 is TGTGCCAGCAGTCTAGGACAGGGAGGAGGCTACACCTTC. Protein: CASSLGQGGGYTF.

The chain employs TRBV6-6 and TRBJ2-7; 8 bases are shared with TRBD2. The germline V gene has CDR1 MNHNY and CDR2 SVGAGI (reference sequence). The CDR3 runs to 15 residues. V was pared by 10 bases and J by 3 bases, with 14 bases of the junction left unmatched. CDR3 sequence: CATKTSEFPLYEQYF. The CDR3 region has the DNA TGTGCCACCAAGACTAGCGAGTTCCCCCTCTACGAGCAGTACTTC.

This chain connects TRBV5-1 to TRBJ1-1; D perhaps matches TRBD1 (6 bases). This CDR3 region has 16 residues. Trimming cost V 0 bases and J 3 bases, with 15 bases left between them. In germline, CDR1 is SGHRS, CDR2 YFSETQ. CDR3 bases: TGCGCCAGCAGCTTGGGGGGGCAGGTAAGACACACTGAAGCTTTCTTT. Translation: CASSLGGQVRHTEAFF.

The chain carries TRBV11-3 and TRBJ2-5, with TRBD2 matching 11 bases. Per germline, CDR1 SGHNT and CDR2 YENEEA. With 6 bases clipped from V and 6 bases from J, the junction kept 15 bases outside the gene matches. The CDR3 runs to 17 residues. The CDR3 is CASSLPLSGGAGKTQYF. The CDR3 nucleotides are TGTGCCAGCAGTCTACCCCTTAGCGGGGGGGCCGGGAAGACCCAGTACTTC. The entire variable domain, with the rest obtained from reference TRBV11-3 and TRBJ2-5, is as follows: EAGVVQSPRYKIIEKKQPVAFWCNPISGHNTLYWYLQNLGQGPELLIRYENEEAVDDSQLPKDRFSAERLKGVDSTLKIQPAELGDSAVYLCASSLPLSGGAGKTQYFGPGTRLLVL.

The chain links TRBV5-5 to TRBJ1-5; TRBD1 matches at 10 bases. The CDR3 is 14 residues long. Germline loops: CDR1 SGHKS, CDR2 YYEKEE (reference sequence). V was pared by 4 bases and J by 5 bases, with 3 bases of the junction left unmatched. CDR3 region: CASSTGTGDQPQHF. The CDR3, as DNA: TGTGCCAGCAGCACCGGGACAGGGGATCAGCCCCAGCATTTT.

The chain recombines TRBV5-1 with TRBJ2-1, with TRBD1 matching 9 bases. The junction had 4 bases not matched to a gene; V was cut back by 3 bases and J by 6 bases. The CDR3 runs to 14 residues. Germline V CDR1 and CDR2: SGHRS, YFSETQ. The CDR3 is CASSSRQGGNEQFF. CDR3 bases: TGCGCCAGCAGCTCCAGACAGGGGGGCAATGAGCAGTTCTTC.

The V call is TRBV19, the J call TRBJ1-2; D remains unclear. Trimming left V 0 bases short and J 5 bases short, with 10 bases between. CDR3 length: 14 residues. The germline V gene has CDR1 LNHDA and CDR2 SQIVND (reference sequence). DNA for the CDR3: TGTGCCAGTAGTATAGATCCGTCGGCTTATGGCTACACCTTC. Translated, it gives CASSIDPSAYGYTF.

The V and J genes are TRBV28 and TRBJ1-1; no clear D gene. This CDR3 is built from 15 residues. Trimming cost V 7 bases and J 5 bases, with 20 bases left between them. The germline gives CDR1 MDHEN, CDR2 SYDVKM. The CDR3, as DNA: TGTGCCAGCAATGACCAACCAACGGGTCGGACTGAAGCTTTCTTT. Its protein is CASNDQPTGRTEAFF. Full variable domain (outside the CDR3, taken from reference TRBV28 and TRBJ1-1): DVKVTQSSRYLVKRTGEKVFLECVQDMDHENMFWYRQDPGLGLRLIYFSYDVKMKEKGDIPEGYSVSREKKERFSLILESASTNQTSMYLCASNDQPTGRTEAFFGQGTRLTVV.

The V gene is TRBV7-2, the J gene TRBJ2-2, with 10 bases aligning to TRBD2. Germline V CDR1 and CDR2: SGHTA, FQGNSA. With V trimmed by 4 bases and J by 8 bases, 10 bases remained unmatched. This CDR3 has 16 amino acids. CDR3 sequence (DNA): TGTGCCAGCAGCTGGCTAGCGGGGGCCCAGGGTGGGGAGCTGTTTTTT. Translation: CASSWLAGAQGGELFF.

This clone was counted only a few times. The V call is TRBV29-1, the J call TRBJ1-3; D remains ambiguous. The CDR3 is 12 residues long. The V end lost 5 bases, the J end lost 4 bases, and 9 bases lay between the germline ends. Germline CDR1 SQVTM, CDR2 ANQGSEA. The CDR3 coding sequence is TGCAGCGTTAAGGGCGAAGGAAACACCATATATTTT. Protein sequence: CSVKGEGNTIYF.

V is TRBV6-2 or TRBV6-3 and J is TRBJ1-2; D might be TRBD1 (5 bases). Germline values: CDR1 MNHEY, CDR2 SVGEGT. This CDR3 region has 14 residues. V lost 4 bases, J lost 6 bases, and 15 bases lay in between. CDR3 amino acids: CASSSLRRDDGYTF. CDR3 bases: TGTGCCAGCAGTTCCCTGAGGCGGGACGATGGCTACACCTTC.

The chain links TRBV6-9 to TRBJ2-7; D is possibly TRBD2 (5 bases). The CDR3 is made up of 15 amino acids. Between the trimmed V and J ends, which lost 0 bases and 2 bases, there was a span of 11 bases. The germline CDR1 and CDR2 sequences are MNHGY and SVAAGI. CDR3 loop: CASSYSTQTTYEQYF. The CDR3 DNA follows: TGTGCCAGCAGTTATTCGACGCAGACTACCTACGAGCAGTACTTC.

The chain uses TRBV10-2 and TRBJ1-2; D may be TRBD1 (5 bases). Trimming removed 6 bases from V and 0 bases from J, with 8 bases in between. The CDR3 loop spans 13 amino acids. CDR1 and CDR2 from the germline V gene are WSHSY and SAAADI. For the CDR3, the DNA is TGCGCCAGCAGCCAGACAGCTAACTATGGCTACACCTTC. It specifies CASSQTANYGYTF.

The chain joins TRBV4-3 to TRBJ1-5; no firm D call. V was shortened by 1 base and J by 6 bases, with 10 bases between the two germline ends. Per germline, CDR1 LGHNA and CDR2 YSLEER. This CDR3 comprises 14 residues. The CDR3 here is CASSQVGRGQPQHF. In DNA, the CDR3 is TGCGCCAGCAGCCAAGTCGGCCGGGGTCAGCCCCAGCATTTT.

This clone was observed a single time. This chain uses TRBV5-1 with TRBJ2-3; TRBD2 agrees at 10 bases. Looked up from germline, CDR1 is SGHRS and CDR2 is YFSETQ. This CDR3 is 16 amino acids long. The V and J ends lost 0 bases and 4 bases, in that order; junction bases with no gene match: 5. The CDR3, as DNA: TGCGCCAGCAGCTTGGTTACTAGCGGGGCCTCAGATACGCAGTATTTT. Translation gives CASSLVTSGASDTQYF.

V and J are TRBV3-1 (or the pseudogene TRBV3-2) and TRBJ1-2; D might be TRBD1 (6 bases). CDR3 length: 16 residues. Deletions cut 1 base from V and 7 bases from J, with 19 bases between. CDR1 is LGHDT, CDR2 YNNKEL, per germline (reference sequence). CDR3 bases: TGTGCCAGCAGCCAAGTCGTACGAAGGGGGATTGGTGGCTACACCTTC. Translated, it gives CASSQVVRRGIGGYTF.

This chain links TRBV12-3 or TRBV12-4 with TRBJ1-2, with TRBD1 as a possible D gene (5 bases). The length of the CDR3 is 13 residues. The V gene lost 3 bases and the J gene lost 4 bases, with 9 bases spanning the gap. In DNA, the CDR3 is TGTGCCAGCAGTTTCGGGGGAGCCTATGGCTACACCTTC. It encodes CASSFGGAYGYTF.

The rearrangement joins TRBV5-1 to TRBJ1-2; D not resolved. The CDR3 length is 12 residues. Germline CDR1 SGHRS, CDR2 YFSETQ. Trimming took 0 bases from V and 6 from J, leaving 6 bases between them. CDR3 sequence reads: CASSLGPNGYTF. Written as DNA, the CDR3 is TGCGCCAGCAGCTTGGGGCCAAATGGCTACACCTTC. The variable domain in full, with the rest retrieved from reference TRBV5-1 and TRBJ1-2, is KAGVTQTPRYLIKTRGQQVTLSCSPISGHRSVSWYQQTPGQGLQFLFEYFSETQRNKGNFPGRFSGRQFSNSRSEMNVSTLELGDSALYLCASSLGPNGYTFGSGTRLTVV.

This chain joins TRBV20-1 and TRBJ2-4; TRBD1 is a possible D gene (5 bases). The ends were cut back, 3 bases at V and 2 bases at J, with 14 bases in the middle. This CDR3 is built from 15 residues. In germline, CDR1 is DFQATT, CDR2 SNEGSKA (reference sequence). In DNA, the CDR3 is TGCAGTGCTAGTTCCAGGGTTCAAACCAAAAACATTCAGTACTTC. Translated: CSASSRVQTKNIQYF.

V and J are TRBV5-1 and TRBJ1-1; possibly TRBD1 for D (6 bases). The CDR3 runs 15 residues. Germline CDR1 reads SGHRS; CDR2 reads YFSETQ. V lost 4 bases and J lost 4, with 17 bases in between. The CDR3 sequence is CASSADDRLITEAFF. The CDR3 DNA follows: TGCGCCAGCAGCGCCGACGACAGGTTGATCACTGAAGCTTTCTTT. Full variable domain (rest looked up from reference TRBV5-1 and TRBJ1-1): KAGVTQTPRYLIKTRGQQVTLSCSPISGHRSVSWYQQTPGQGLQFLFEYFSETQRNKGNFPGRFSGRQFSNSRSEMNVSTLELGDSALYLCASSADDRLITEAFFGQGTRLTVV.

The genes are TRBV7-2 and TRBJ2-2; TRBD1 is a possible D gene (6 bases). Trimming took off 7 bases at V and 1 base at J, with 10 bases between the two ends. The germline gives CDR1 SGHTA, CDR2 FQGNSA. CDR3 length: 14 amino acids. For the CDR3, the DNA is TGTGCCAGCATCTGGACAGAGAACACCGGGGAGCTGTTTTTT. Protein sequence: CASIWTENTGELFF.

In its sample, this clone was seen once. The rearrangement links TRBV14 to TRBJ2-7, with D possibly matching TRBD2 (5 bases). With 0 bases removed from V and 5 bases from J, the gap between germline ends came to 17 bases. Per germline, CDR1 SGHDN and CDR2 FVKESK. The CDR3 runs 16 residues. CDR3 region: CASSQDRPGKRHEQYF. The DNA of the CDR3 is TGTGCCAGCAGCCAAGATCGACCGGGGAAACGGCACGAGCAGTACTTC.